This T cell receptor (beta chain) was captured in a study of blood T cell repertoires in COVID-19 (dated by TCRdb to 2020 to 2022). Describing the broader study: Samples covering the acute and convalescent phases of COVID-19 were provided by collaborators in the United States, Italy and Spain. The prospective study material was composed of cDNA or gDNA derived from T cells, B-cell-depleted T cells, or PBMCs. Subjects who had been exposed to COVID-19, were actively infected with it, or had recovered from it provided the deeply sampled blood TCRbeta repertoires that made up the dataset. The repertoires were released in a freely available public database meant as a resource for research on the immune response to SARS-CoV-2. The samples were drawn from the first 160 participants of the ongoing ImmuneRACE study and from 1,254 subjects provided by 6 global collaborators. A de-identified subject ID, COVID-19 status, age in years and sex were almost always included in the sample metadata. Where available, HLA class I and class II types were taken from metadata supplied by the sample provider and were not determined by assay-based typing. Overall results and qualifications from the work: The amount of clinical and demographic metadata varied by source and participant and was provided uncurated.

As to this clone: Its specific antigen is unknown. Per-nucleotide qualities are absent, and no much larger clonotype sits a single base away.

Another Seattle source contributed samples from volunteer blood donors who had recovered from COVID-19. Each collaborating institution followed its own protocols to collect whole blood in K2EDTA tubes. Collaborator samples were shipped for TCRbeta analysis as frozen whole blood, isolated PBMCs, or DNA extracted from either sample type. TCRbeta CDR3 regions were amplified from genomic DNA by means of the immunoSEQ Assay, a bias-controlled multiplex PCR. As for the original processing: The number of nucleated cells in each sample was estimated by amplification of reference gene primers within the assay. To quantify the absolute abundance of each unique TCRbeta CDR3 rearrangement, sequence reads were collapsed and filtered. Productive Simpson clonality was computed per sample as the square root of Simpson's diversity index over productive rearrangements. TCRdb took this table from immuneACCESS and kept in-frame rearrangements with V and J called. Such tables lack part of the clones; where checked against another copy, unresolved V genes explain under half of the gap, and the rest is unexplained. That table supplies the V and J calls and clone size; D and trimming were determined from the DNA. The sample includes about 220,000 clones, with 80% to 85% observed a single time. Together, the top ten hold 5.1% of the sample.

The sequence was collected from a woman aged 60-75 years who had recovered from COVID-19. Sequencing input: peripheral blood.

The CDR3 protein sequence reads: CASSTNKNTEAFF. In nucleotides, the sequence is TGTGCCAGCAGCACAAACAAGAACACTGAAGCTTTCTTT. Recombination linked TRBV6-6 to TRBJ1-1; the D segment cannot be called with confidence. CDR1 and CDR2, looked up from the germline V gene (reference sequence), are MNHNY and SVGAGI. The CDR3 covers 13 residues, taking in both the cysteine and the phenylalanine. Kept here is only the CDR3 DNA, which spans 39 bases and is read in frame from base 1. The V and J ends are trimmed by 6 bases and 1 base, leaving 9 bases between them.